This TCR beta chain was recorded in a study of a mutant IDH1 vaccine in newly diagnosed glioma. Study as a whole: Males made up roughly 60% and females 37.5% of treated patients, whose mean age was approximately 41 years. Prior therapy was radiotherapy, temozolomide, or both; most received both.

Clones were read by immunoSEQ multiplex PCR, and TCRdb kept only the in-frame ones, dropping some. The table shows about 27,000 clones, with roughly 83% occurring only once. The time point here: week 35, safety follow-up. Each dose delivered 300 ug of mutant IDH1 20-mer peptide subcutaneously with imiquimod. Donors had new IDH1-mutant astrocytomas of WHO grade 3 or 4 (ATRX-lost). Note on this clone: What it recognizes is unknown.

This CDR3 spans 14 amino acids. The germline gives CDR1 MNHNS, CDR2 SASEGT. Trimming removed 5 bases from V and 3 bases from J; junction bases left unmatched: 7. This receptor was obtained from a man aged 25 to 45 with glioma. This specimen consisted of PBMCs, obtained from a glioma patient whose treatment included an IDH1 peptide vaccine. This chain uses TRBV6-1 with TRBJ2-7; TRBD1 aligns across 7 bases. The CDR3 DNA follows: TGTGCCAGCAGTCGCAACAGGGGTGGCTACGAGCAGTACTTC. Protein: CASSRNRGGYEQYF.